Listed here is a single T cell receptor (beta chain). The data are from a study of blood T cells in healthy people across ages. The CDR3 contains 16 residues. Trimming took off 2 bases at V and 0 bases at J, with 12 bases between the two ends. CDR1 and CDR2 from the germline V gene are MNHEY and SVGAGI. The authors ran a second PCR of about 6 to 11 cycles using a sample-barcoded 5' primer and a J-beta primer mix. Via MiXCR, TCRdb re-called the 5' RACE reads, giving one row per CDR3 protein. The sample has fewer than 800,000 distinct CDR3 sequences, about 52% seen once. The chain recombines TRBV6-5 with TRBJ2-3, with a tentative D call TRBD2 (6 bases). Sequencing was carried out using blood. The sequence was obtained from a woman in her fifties or sixties in good health. The CDR3 here is CASSYLTSPSTDTQYF. CDR3 nucleotide sequence: TGTGCCAGCAGTTACCTTACTAGCCCGAGCACAGATACGCAGTATTTT.